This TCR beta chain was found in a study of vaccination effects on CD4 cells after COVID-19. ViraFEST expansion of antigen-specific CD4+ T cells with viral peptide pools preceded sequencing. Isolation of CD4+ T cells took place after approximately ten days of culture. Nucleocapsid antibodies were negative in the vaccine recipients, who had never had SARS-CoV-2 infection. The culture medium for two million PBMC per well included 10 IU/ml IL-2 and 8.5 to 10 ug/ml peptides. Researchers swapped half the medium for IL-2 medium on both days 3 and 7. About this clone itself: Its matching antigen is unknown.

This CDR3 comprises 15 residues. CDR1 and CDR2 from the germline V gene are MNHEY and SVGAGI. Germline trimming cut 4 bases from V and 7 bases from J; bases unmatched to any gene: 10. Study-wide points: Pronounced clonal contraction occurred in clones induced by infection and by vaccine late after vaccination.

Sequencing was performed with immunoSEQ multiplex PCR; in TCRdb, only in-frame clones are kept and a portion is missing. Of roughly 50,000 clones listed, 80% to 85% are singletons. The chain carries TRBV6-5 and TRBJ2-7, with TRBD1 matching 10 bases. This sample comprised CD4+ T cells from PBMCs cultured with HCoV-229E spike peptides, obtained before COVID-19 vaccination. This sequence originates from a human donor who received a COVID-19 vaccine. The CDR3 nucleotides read TGTGCCAGCAGTTCAAAAAGACAGGGGGCAAAAGAGCAGTACGTC. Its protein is CASSSKRQGAKEQYV.